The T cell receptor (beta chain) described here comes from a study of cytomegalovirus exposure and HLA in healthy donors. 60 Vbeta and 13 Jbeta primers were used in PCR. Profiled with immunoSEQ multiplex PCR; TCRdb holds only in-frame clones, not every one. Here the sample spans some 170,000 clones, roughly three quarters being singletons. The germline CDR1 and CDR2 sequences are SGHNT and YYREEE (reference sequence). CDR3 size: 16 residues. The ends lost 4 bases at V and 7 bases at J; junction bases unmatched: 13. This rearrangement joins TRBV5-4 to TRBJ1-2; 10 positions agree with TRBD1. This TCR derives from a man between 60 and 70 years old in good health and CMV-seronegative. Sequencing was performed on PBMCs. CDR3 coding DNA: TGTGCCAGCAGCGTTCCGACAGGGGGCGAGCTCGGTGGCTACACCTTC. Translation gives CASSVPTGGELGGYTF. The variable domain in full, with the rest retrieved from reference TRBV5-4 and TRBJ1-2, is ETGVTQSPTHLIKTRGQQVTLRCSSQSGHNTVSWYQQALGQGPQFIFQYYREEENGRGNFPPRFSGLQFPNYSSELNVNALELDDSALYLCASSVPTGGELGGYTFGSGTRLTVV.